This T cell receptor beta chain was sequenced for a study of cytomegalovirus exposure and HLA in healthy donors. Primers: 60 Vbeta forward and 13 Jbeta reverse. Methods used by the authors: Later reanalysis found 80 million or so unique TCR beta chains, around 11 million of them shared. TCRdb's table, derived via immunoSEQ multiplex PCR, lists solely in-frame clones and lacks some. V, J and clone size were drawn from that table, and D and trimming were deduced from the DNA. The sample has around 180,000 clones; roughly 70% are singletons. With 1 base clipped from V and 7 bases from J, the junction kept 0 bases outside the gene matches. There are 12 residues in the CDR3. CDR1 is SSHAT and CDR2 is FNYEAQ in the germline V gene (reference sequence). The table lists this clone with a count of one. Its antigen is unknown. Findings and limits, study-wide: Productive status was seen about 90% or about 30% of the time for most TCR beta V segments in an earlier analysis.

Sequenced sample: PBMCs. The TCR originated in a girl aged 5-17 years in good health and CMV-seronegative. The chain combines TRBV7-7 with TRBJ2-5; 7 bases agree with TRBD2. The DNA for the CDR3 is TGTGCCAGCAGCTTAGGGGAGGGGACCCAGTACTTC. The encoded protein is CASSLGEGTQYF.